In this sample, the clone carrying this TCR beta chain turned up many times. The antigen remains undetermined. The data belong to a study of Graves' ophthalmopathy and Graves' hyperthyroidism. Overall study results and limits: The model's prediction of ophthalmopathy progression had approximately 67% sensitivity and 72% to 85% specificity.

RNA transcripts were the template, and TCR beta CDR3 regions were amplified from them. HTBI-primed first-round RT-PCR preceded second-round multiplex PCR. TCRdb re-called the multiplex PCR reads through MiXCR, storing one row per CDR3 protein. Altogether about 620,000 distinct CDR3 sequences are present, 22% being singletons, with the ten largest covering 7.1%. Sampling 10 ml of fresh peripheral blood provided the PBMCs. Germline CDR1 reads SGHAT; CDR2 reads FQNNGV. This CDR3 spans 13 amino acids. V lost 0 bases and J 3 bases, leaving 6 bases between the germline ends. This chain links TRBV11-2 with TRBJ2-7; D unclear. This receptor was identified in a woman under 30 with stable Graves' hyperthyroidism. Some clones in this sample may be carry-over from other donors' samples. Sample: peripheral blood. CDR3 loop: CASSLDPLYEQYF. CDR3 nucleotide sequence: TGTGCCAGCAGCTTAGACCCCCTCTACGAGCAGTACTTC.